The source of this T cell receptor beta chain is a study of prognosis after radiotherapy for stage I lung cancer. This CDR3 is built from 17 residues. Germline loops: CDR1 MNHEY, CDR2 SVGEGT. V was clipped by 1 base and J by 3 bases; unmatched bases: 8. By two-round multiplex PCR, the TCR beta CDR3 was amplified from genomic DNA. Primers specific to each TRBV and TRBJ gene were used in first-round PCR. In TCRdb, the multiplex PCR reads were re-called with MiXCR into one record per CDR3 protein. The table lists some 11,000 distinct CDR3 sequences, approximately 53% of them singletons, with 5.5% to 8.5% in the top ten.

This clonotype was sampled from a donor at least 50 years old with non-small cell lung cancer. This sample comprised PBMCs, obtained before or after stereotactic body radiation therapy (not recorded which). The genes are TRBV6-2 or TRBV6-3 and TRBJ2-3; 9 bases align to TRBD2. CDR3 coding DNA: TGTGCCAGCAGTTACTTCGGTGGCGGGGGGGCGACAGATACGCAGTATTTT. Translation gives CASSYFGGGGATDTQYF.